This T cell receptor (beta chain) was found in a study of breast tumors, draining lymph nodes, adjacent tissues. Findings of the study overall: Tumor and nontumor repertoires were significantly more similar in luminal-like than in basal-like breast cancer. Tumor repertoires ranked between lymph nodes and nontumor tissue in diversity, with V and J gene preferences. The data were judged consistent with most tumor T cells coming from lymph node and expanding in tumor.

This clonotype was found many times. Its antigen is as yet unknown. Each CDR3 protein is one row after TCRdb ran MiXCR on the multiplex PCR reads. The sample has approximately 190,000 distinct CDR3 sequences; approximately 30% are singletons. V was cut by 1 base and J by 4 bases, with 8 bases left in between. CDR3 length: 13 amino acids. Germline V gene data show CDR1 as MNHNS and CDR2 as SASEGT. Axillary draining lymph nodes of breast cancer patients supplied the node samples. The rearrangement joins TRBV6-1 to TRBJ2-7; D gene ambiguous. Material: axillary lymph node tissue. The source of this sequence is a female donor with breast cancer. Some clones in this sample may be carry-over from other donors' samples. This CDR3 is CASSEGYLYEQYF. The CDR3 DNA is TGTGCCAGCAGTGAAGGGTACTTATACGAGCAGTACTTC.